A single sample is the source of the 2 T cell receptor beta chains below, sequenced in a study of blood T cell repertoires in COVID-19. Libraries were prepared by immunoSEQ multiplex PCR; TCRdb keeps only in-frame clonotypes and omits some of them. The sample has 300,000 or so clones; around 85% are singletons. The material sequenced was PBMCs or T cells enriched from blood (not recorded which). Every receptor here comes from a middle-aged woman with acute COVID-19.

This chain connects TRBV6-2 or TRBV6-3 to TRBJ2-1; 8 positions agree with TRBD1. J was trimmed by 6 bases and V by 3 bases; bases with no gene match: 4. The germline CDR1 and CDR2 sequences are MNHEY and SVGEGT. This CDR3 region has 14 residues. The CDR3 region is CASSYTTGVNEQFF. DNA of the CDR3: TGTGCCAGCAGTTATACGACAGGGGTCAATGAGCAGTTCTTC.

The CDR3 region has the DNA TGTGCCAGTAGTCAATCGGGGAGGGAAGGCTACACCTTC. Residues: CASSQSGREGYTF. This chain uses TRBV19 with TRBJ1-2; D remains ambiguous. Trimming stripped 5 bases from V and 8 bases from J, with 15 bases between. The CDR3 length is 13 residues. From germline, CDR1 is LNHDA and CDR2 SQIVND (reference sequence).